This TCR beta chain originates from a study of T cell responses to AZD1222 COVID-19 vaccine. Repertoires were generated with immunoSEQ multiplex PCR, while TCRdb's copy carries only in-frame clones and drops some. The sample contains fewer than 150,000 clones, 80% to 95% of which appear only once. CDR1 and CDR2 (germline): SNHLY, FYNNEI. Germline trimming cut 3 bases from V and 6 bases from J; bases unmatched to any gene: 4. This CDR3 region has 13 residues. This TCR derives from an adult in good health. Source: peripheral blood, taken on day 0 of AZD1222 vaccination. The chain employs TRBV2 and TRBJ2-5; 7 bases are shared with TRBD1. CDR3 sequence: CASSETGTKTQYF. CDR3 sequence (DNA): TGTGCCAGCAGTGAGACAGGGACGAAGACCCAGTACTTC.